A selection of T cell receptor beta chains follows, all from one sample in a study of shared clonotypes between healthy human individuals. Sequenced by immunoSEQ multiplex PCR; TCRdb stores in-frame clones only, minus some. The sample includes about 2 million clones, around 96% seen only once; the top ten take less than 1.5%. Material: naive CD8+ T cells sorted from blood. These receptors were taken from a man between 18 and 35 years old in good health. Both conserved end residues are part of each CDR3. Fields, in order: J gene, clone size, D gene, V gene, CDR3 DNA, CDR3 protein. The D gene is left open where the match is weak. Not every row has a clone size; where given, it reads once, few, many or a size class.

>TRBJ2-6|.|.|TRBV4-1
TGCGCCAGCAGCCCGAGCCCGGGCGGGGCCAACGTCCTGACTTTC
CASSPSPGGANVLTF
>TRBJ2-5|.|.|TRBV11-2
TGTGCCAGCAGCCCAGATTATTTTTCGGGCCCCGATTTTCGGGAGACCCAGTACTTC
CASSPDYFSGPDFRETQYF
>TRBJ1-2|.|.|TRBV5-8
TGTGCCAGCAGCTGGGCCTCAGCTAACTATGGCTACACCTTC
CASSWASANYGYTF
>TRBJ2-7|.|TRBD2|TRBV11-2
TGTGCCAGCAGCTTAGGACTAGCAGATTTCTACGAGCAGTACTTC
CASSLGLADFYEQYF
>TRBJ1-2|.|TRBD1|TRBV9
TGTGCCAGCAGCCCTCGGACAGGGGGCGCCCTAGATGGCTACACCTTC
CASSPRTGGALDGYTF
>TRBJ1-6|.|.|TRBV4-1
TGCGCCAGCAGCCAAGATCGGACGGGACAAATTAATTCACCCCTCCACTTT
CASSQDRTGQINSPLHF
>TRBJ1-5|.|TRBD1|TRBV27
TGTGCCAGCAGGTTGACAGGGAGCAATCAGCCCCAGCATTTT
CASRLTGSNQPQHF
>TRBJ2-1|.|TRBD2|TRBV27
TGTGCCAGCAGTTTAGGAGCGGGGGGGCTCAATGAGCAGTTCTTC
CASSLGAGGLNEQFF
>TRBJ1-5|.|.|TRBV27
TGTGCCAGCAGTTCAGTTGGAGGACTTCTCAATCAGCCCCAGCATTTT
CASSSVGGLLNQPQHF
>TRBJ2-1|.|TRBD1|TRBV18
TGTGCCAGCTCACCCCGGGACAGGAACAATGAGCAGTTCTTC
CASSPRDRNNEQFF
>TRBJ2-1|.|.|TRBV5-1
TGCGCCAGCAGCTTGGGGCAGGGGTGGGGAGGCAATGAGCAGTTCTTC
CASSLGQGWGGNEQFF
>TRBJ1-4|.|.|TRBV5-4
TGTGCCAGCAGCTTGGGCGCCAAGGGAACAACTAATGAAAAACTGTTTTTT
CASSLGAKGTTNEKLFF
>TRBJ1-1|.|.|TRBV2
TGTGCCAGCAGCGCTGACAAGAACACTGAAGCTTTCTTT
CASSADKNTEAFF
>TRBJ2-1|once|.|TRBV19
TGTGCCAGTGCAGGGTGGTCCTACAATGAGCAGTTCTTC
CASAGWSYNEQFF
>TRBJ2-3|.|.|TRBV5-1
TGCGCCAGCAGCCCTGGTTCTGGGGCTGCAGATACGCAGTATTTT
CASSPGSGAADTQYF
>TRBJ2-1|.|.|TRBV4-3
TGCGCCAGCAGCCCCGCCCCGAACATGGATGAGCAGTTCTTC
CASSPAPNMDEQFF
>TRBJ2-1|.|TRBD2|TRBV27
TGTGCCAGCAGTTTATCTAGCGGGGAACTCTACAATGAGCAGTTCTTC
CASSLSSGELYNEQFF
>TRBJ2-3|.|.|TRBV7-4
TGTGCCAGCAGCTTAGTTTGGAGGGGCGCAGATACGCAGTATTTT
CASSLVWRGADTQYF
>TRBJ2-7|.|TRBD2|TRBV5-4
TGTGCCAGCAGCCGCGGGACTAGCGGGAGTTACGAGCAGTACTTC
CASSRGTSGSYEQYF
>TRBJ2-7|.|.|TRBV5-1
TGCGCCAGCAGCACGTACCTTGGGCACCACGAGCAGTACTTC
CASSTYLGHHEQYF
>TRBJ1-6|.|.|TRBV30
TGTGCCTGCTCTCCGGGACAAAGTAATTCACCCCTCCACTTT
CACSPGQSNSPLHF
>TRBJ2-2|.|.|TRBV5-6
TGTGCCAGCACCATCTGGGGCAGAAGGGCCGGGGAGCTGTTTTTT
CASTIWGRRAGELFF
>TRBJ2-1|.|TRBD2|TRBV27
TGTGCCAGCAGTTTATCGTTGCCGGGAGGGCAGCAGTTCTTC
CASSLSLPGGQQFF
>TRBJ2-7|.|TRBD1|TRBV6-5
TGTGCCAGCAGTTACGGGACAGGATACGAGCAGTACTTC
CASSYGTGYEQYF
>TRBJ1-1|.|.|TRBV5-1
TGCGCCAGCAGCTTGGGGACAGCGAACACTGAAGCTTTCTTT
CASSLGTANTEAFF
>TRBJ1-1|few|.|TRBV5-4
TGTGCCAGCAGCTTCCCAGAGAACACTGAAGCTTTCTTT
CASSFPENTEAFF
>TRBJ2-5|.|.|TRBV4-1
TGCGCCAGCAGCCCCCAGAATGGGGTGTTCGAGACCCAGTACTTC
CASSPQNGVFETQYF
>TRBJ2-5|once|TRBD1|TRBV13
TGTGCCAGCAGCTCAGGGGGCGCAGAGACCCAGTACTTC
CASSSGGAETQYF
>TRBJ2-7|.|.|TRBV7-6
TGTGCCAGCAGCTTGTTGCGGACAGCCCGTCCGGGCTCCTACGAGCAGTACTTC
CASSLLRTARPGSYEQYF
>TRBJ1-1|few|.|TRBV28
TGTGCCAGCACCTTGGCAGGGAACACTGAAGCTTTCTTT
CASTLAGNTEAFF
>TRBJ2-3|.|.|TRBV12-5
TGTGCTAGTGGTTTGGGGCAGTCTAGCACAGATACGCAGTATTTT
CASGLGQSSTDTQYF
>TRBJ2-7|.|.|TRBV28
TGTGCCAGCAGTTTAGGCGACGAGCAGTACTTC
CASSLGDEQYF
>TRBJ1-1|.|.|TRBV5-5
TGTGCCAGCAGCTTGGAAAGGGGAGACACTGAAGCTTTCTTT
CASSLERGDTEAFF
>TRBJ2-3|once|.|TRBV11-2
TGTGCCAGCAGCTTGGCCCCGTTTAGCACAGATACGCAGTATTTT
CASSLAPFSTDTQYF
>TRBJ2-1|.|TRBD2|TRBV29-1
TGCAGCGTTGCCTTGGAGTTGGGACTAGCGGGGAGTGTCTCCTACAATGAGCAGTTCTTC
CSVALELGLAGSVSYNEQFF
>TRBJ2-7|.|.|TRBV9
TGTGCCAGCAGCGTAGGGGGTGGGACCTACGAGCAGTACTTC
CASSVGGGTYEQYF
>TRBJ2-7|.|TRBD2|TRBV15
TGTGCCACCTCTCGGACTAGCGGGAGCGACGAGCAGTACTTC
CATSRTSGSDEQYF
>TRBJ1-1|.|TRBD1|TRBV7-9
TGTGCCAGCAGCTTTGGGGTGACAGGGGCAAACACTGAAGCTTTCTTT
CASSFGVTGANTEAFF
>TRBJ2-3|.|.|TRBV5-6
TGTGCCAGCAGCGAGACCTGGACAGCCAGGGAGGAAAAGCAGTATTTT
CASSETWTAREEKQYF
>TRBJ1-2|.|.|TRBV5-4
TGTGCCAGCAGCTTGACCCGGGGGGCGGTGCGTGGCTACACCTTC
CASSLTRGAVRGYTF
>TRBJ2-5|.|TRBD1|TRBV7-9
TGTGCCAGCAGCCCCGGGACAGGGAAGGAGACCCAGTACTTC
CASSPGTGKETQYF
>TRBJ1-3|.|.|TRBV5-6
TGTGCCAGCAGCGTCACAGGCTCTGGAAACACCATATATTTT
CASSVTGSGNTIYF
>TRBJ2-2|.|.|TRBV6-6
TGTGCCAGCGGGGATAGTCCCGGGGAGCTGTTTTTT
CASGDSPGELFF
>TRBJ2-5|once|TRBD1|TRBV28
TGTGCCAGCAGTTTAGACAGGGGCCCCCAGGAGACCCAGTACTTC
CASSLDRGPQETQYF
>TRBJ1-2|.|.|TRBV27
TGTGCCAGCAGTTCCCCGACAGCCTCTAACTATGGCTACACCTTC
CASSSPTASNYGYTF
>TRBJ2-3|.|.|TRBV7-2
TGTGCCAGCAGCTCCGGACCCTACACAGATACGCAGTATTTT
CASSSGPYTDTQYF
>TRBJ1-3|.|.|TRBV4-1
TGCGCCAGCAGCCAAGAGGGCAGGGCTGGAAACACCATATATTTT
CASSQEGRAGNTIYF
>TRBJ2-3|.|TRBD2|TRBV7-6
TGTGCCAGCAGCGCTTTTGGTGCGGGGGAAACGGACACGCAGTATTTT
CASSAFGAGETDTQYF
>TRBJ2-6|.|.|TRBV9
TGTGCCAGCAGCGCCGCCGCGGGCTCTGGGGCCAACGTCCTGACTTTC
CASSAAAGSGANVLTF
>TRBJ2-7|.|.|TRBV18
TGTGCCAGCTCACCAATGGACGGGGGGCGGTACGAGCAGTACTTC
CASSPMDGGRYEQYF
>TRBJ1-2|.|.|TRBV9
TGTGCCAGCAGCGTATCAGGGTACCATGGCTACACCTTC
CASSVSGYHGYTF
>TRBJ2-1|.|.|TRBV13
TGTGCCAGCAGCTTTGACGCAAGCTCCTACAATGAGCAGTTCTTC
CASSFDASSYNEQFF
>TRBJ1-2|.|.|TRBV14
TGTGCCAGCAGCCAAATCGGGTTTGGCTACACCTTC
CASSQIGFGYTF
>TRBJ1-1|once|TRBD1|TRBV5-6
TGTGCCAGCAGCGGAATGACAGGGTTAATCGTTGGAGCTTTCTTT
CASSGMTGLIVGAFF
>TRBJ2-5|.|TRBD1|TRBV2
TGTGCCAGCAGTGAGACAGGGGGAAACCTTTGGGAGACCCAGTACTTC
CASSETGGNLWETQYF
>TRBJ2-5|.|.|TRBV27
TGTGCCAGCAGGGGCGCGGCGCGGTTCTCTGAGACCCAGTACTTC
CASRGAARFSETQYF